Sequencing of this T cell receptor beta chain was carried out in a study of vaccination and CD4 T cells after COVID-19. As for the study in general: Six males and four females constituted the convalescent cohort, two of whom were Hispanic. Cellular stimulation was performed using overlapping spike peptides derived from SARS-CoV-2, HCoV-NL63, HCoV-OC43 and HCoV-229E.

The Oncomine TCR Beta short-read assay was applied to DNA of cultured CD4+ T cells. Once CD4+ T cells had been cultured, genomic DNA was extracted from them. Each CDR3 protein gets one entry after TCRdb re-called the PCR reads with MiXCR. In the table there are 17,000 or so distinct CDR3 sequences, roughly 40% of which are singletons. Specified treatment: 10-day PBMC culture with coronavirus spike peptide pools or control peptides (ViraFEST assay). The CDR3 has 16 amino acids. Germline CDR1 reads DFQATT; CDR2 reads SNEGSKA (reference sequence). Between the trimmed V and J ends, which lost 6 bases and 5 bases, there was a span of 23 bases. Points on this clonotype: Its specificity is unknown.

The chain has TRBV20-1 and TRBJ2-1; D is unresolved. This sequence originates from a human donor who had recovered from COVID-19. Sequencing was carried out using CD4+ T cells from blood, cultured in vitro. The CDR3 DNA is TGCAGTGCCCCCGACACCTCGGTGAGACACAACAATGAGCAGTTCTTC. It is translated as CSAPDTSVRHNNEQFF.